Described below is a single T cell receptor beta chain sequence and its context. The antigen remains undetermined. Libraries were prepared by immunoSEQ multiplex PCR; TCRdb keeps only in-frame clonotypes and omits some of them. In the table there are around 84,000 clones, 80% to 90% of which are singletons. The data belong to a study of T cell responses to AZD1222 COVID-19 vaccine. Whole-study results and caveats: Spike-specific TCR breadth rose after two AZD1222 doses, and depth rose as well. Along spike, vaccine-associated CD4 TCRs were found throughout, with dominance at 160-218 and 743-854.

The CDR3 length is 12 residues. Trimming shortened V by 5 bases and J by 5 bases, and 6 bases separated the two germline ends. CDR1 is MNHEY and CDR2 is SVGEGT in the germline V gene. The sequence was obtained from an adult in good health. The rearrangement uses TRBV6-2 or TRBV6-3 and TRBJ2-2; D not certain. The sample here was peripheral blood, taken on day 0 of AZD1222 vaccination. For the CDR3, the DNA is TGTGCCAGCAGTCCGTCTACCGGGGAGCTGTTTTTT. Translation: CASSPSTGELFF.